The clone carrying this T cell receptor (beta chain) was picked up many times. This sample is drawn from a study of neurological immune-mediated disorders. Germline values: CDR1 MNHNS, CDR2 SASEGT. The CDR3 extends over 15 amino acids. Trimming cost V 1 base and J 5 bases; bases outside gene matches: 3. TCRdb fed the 5' RACE reads into MiXCR, producing one record per CDR3 protein. The table has 35,000 to 40,000 distinct CDR3 sequences, roughly 7.3% seen once; the top ten hold around 4%. The sample comprised PBMCs. The TCR originated in a middle-aged woman in good health. This chain links TRBV6-1 with TRBJ2-5; 11 bases fit TRBD1. This CDR3 reads CASSEGGQGAETQYF. CDR3 bases: TGTGCCAGCAGTGAAGGAGGACAGGGGGCCGAGACCCAGTACTTC.